The entry that follows covers one T cell receptor (beta chain) sequence. Its antigen is not yet known. No qualities accompany the bases; no much larger clone lies one base away. This sample is part of a study of shared clonotypes between healthy human individuals (dated by TCRdb to about 2020). Some background on the complete study: Three men and two women, aged 18 to 49 years, made up the cohort. Per donor, leukapheresis produced somewhere between about 0.9 and 9.5 billion PBMCs. The study deeply sequenced blood TCR repertoires of about 5 healthy adults to estimate repertoire size and the extent of clonotype sharing between individuals. To increase sequencing depth and limit assay-specific biases, different laboratories used diverse techniques to prepare libraries and sequence TCR repertoires. For each donor, CD4 naive and CD4 memory were each given three plates, CD8 naive was given two plates, and CD8 memory was given one plate. The full study reports these points: Sampling was restricted to blood, and TCR repertoires in tissue are likely to differ from TCR repertoires in blood. Because the study included a small number of donors, the genetic and exposure-history diversity represented was limited. Pairwise subsampling led to the expectation that sequencing depth would affect the degree of clonotype sharing among donors. Naive subsets generally had larger estimated clonotype richness than memory subsets. Even with the large sequencing depth, rarefaction of the sorted-subset datasets indicated that sequencing was incomplete. Around 5% of naive CD4, roughly 3.6% of naive CD8, 2.3% of memory CD4, and 0.4% of memory CD8 clonotypes were shared across a handful of donors. Clonotypes shared by all four sorted-subset donors showed higher generation probabilities than non-shared clonotypes.

Here V drops 7 bases and J drops 0 bases, and the junction holds 6 bases not matched to any gene. The germline V gene sets CDR1 to MDHEN and CDR2 to SYDVKM. Counted from cysteine to phenylalanine, this CDR3 has 14 amino acids. Left in the record is the CDR3 DNA by itself, 42 bases read in frame from the first base. Healthy HIV-negative adults with no recently reported acute infections or vaccinations were included as donors. Every donor was a Caucasian adult living in Nashville, Tennessee, USA. Magnetic negative selection was used to enrich CD4+ T cells, after which naive cells were positively selected on CD45RA and the negative fraction became the memory subset. Blood was collected by leukapheresis, and PBMCs were isolated by Ficoll-Histopaque density gradient centrifugation and then cryopreserved in liquid nitrogen vapor phase. Analytical flow cytometry was used to check the purity and quantity of every magnetically sorted T cell population. Each sorted fraction had its genomic DNA isolated and then quantified by UV absorbance on a Nanodrop 2000c.

Using the deep immunoSEQ assay, multiplex PCR amplified TCR CDR3 regions from genomic DNA. Extracted genomic DNA from each cell subset was spread evenly across all wells of several immunoSEQ 96-well plates, with each plate serving as a replicate. For sorted subsets, approximately 210 ng genomic DNA, equal to about 30,000 T cell genomes, was loaded into each replicate PCR. Purified libraries were quantified with a Qubit 3.0 fluorometer, sized on a Bioanalyzer 2100, and re-quantified with the KAPA Library Quantification kit. Every immunoSEQ 96-well plate was sequenced on a dedicated single-read 150-cycle Illumina NextSeq 550 flow cell. The paper's data handling went like this. Because the immunoSEQ output included only junctional sequences and no quality scores, the filtering could not be the same as the filtering used for full-length reads. To assign V/J genes and CDR3, sequences were annotated against IMGT germline references using PyIR, a Python wrapper for IgBLAST v1.9. Reads were removed for weak V/J assignments (E-value above 1e-6), missing CDR3, stop codons, out-of-frame junctions, or ambiguous translated residues. V3J clonotypes were defined by identical inferred V gene, J gene, and CDR3 amino acid sequence. The percentage overlap between two repertoires was calculated by dividing the number of shared unique clonotypes by the size of the smaller repertoire. RTK rarefaction, the Chao1 estimator, and Recon v2.1 estimates of unobserved clonotypes were used to assess repertoire richness. OLGA was used to compute generation probabilities for all TCRbeta clonotypes that the gDNA method yielded from a handful of donors. Sourced from immuneACCESS, this table was stored by TCRdb with only in-frame sequences that have V and J called. A share of the clones is absent; for the studies checked, an unresolved V gene accounts for under half, and the remainder has no known explanation. The V and J calls and clone size are taken from that table; D and trimming were inferred from the DNA. In all, the sample holds about 2.4 million clones, and more than 85% of those were seen once. Of the sample, roughly 0.36% is held by the ten largest clones.

The sample was naive CD4+ T cells from PBMCs. Sample cell subset or site, as interpreted from the label and publication: CD45RA+ positively selected. The rearranged segments are TRBV28 and TRBJ2-7, and 7 junction bases match TRBD1. This clonotype was obtained from a young man in good health. Some clones in this sample may be carry-over from other donors' samples. The CDR3 amino acid sequence is: CASKTGVPSYEQYF. Read as DNA, the sequence is TGTGCCAGCAAAACAGGGGTTCCCTCCTACGAGCAGTACTTC. Extended through the reference TRBV28 and TRBJ2-7 proteins, this CDR3 yields the full variable domain: DVKVTQSSRYLVKRTGEKVFLECVQDMDHENMFWYRQDPGLGLRLIYFSYDVKMKEKGDIPEGYSVSREKKERFSLILESASTNQTSMYLCASKTGVPSYEQYFGPGTRLTVT.